This TCR beta chain came from a study of T cells after yellow fever vaccination. This clonotype was picked up many times. Antigen specificity is unknown. UMIs were added to TCR cDNA along with a universal primer site when it was made by 5'RACE template switching. TCRdb analysed the 5' RACE reads with MiXCR anew, one entry per CDR3 protein. This sample has some 130,000 distinct CDR3 sequences, with under 7% found just once. Study-wide findings and caveats: Peaking on day 5 versus 15, the secondary response was faster but weaker. Repertoires obtained by FACS sorting could include abundant clonotypes that entered as contaminants from the bulk population. Across the CD4 and CD8 compartments, a small share of clonotypes was present in both.

Germline V gene lookup returns CDR1 SGHDT and CDR2 YYEEEE. Deletions cut 2 bases from V and 2 bases from J, with 8 bases between. The CDR3 length is 13 residues. The input for sequencing was CD4+ T cells sorted from PBMCs, taken 10 days after the yellow fever booster vaccination. This chain connects TRBV5-6 to TRBJ2-7; D is perhaps TRBD1 (5 bases). The TCR originated in a man aged 25-45 years who received the YFV17D yellow fever vaccine. The CDR3 protein is CASSFDRTYEQYF. For the CDR3, the DNA is TGTGCCAGCAGCTTCGACAGAACCTACGAGCAGTACTTC.